This is a list of T cell receptor beta chains from one sample in a study of siplizumab effects on memory and regulatory T cells. The table came from immunoSEQ multiplex PCR; TCRdb's copy has only in-frame clones and leaves some out. The table records fewer than 120,000 clones, around nine tenths of them present only once. The sequenced sample consisted of CD4+ T cells sorted from blood. Receptors originate from a human donor in good health. The CDR3 runs from the conserved cysteine through the conserved F or W. D genes are given only for firm matches. Some rows have no size entry. The others give once, few or many, or a class for an expanded clone.

>TRBV18|once|NA|TRBJ1-2
CASSPGRRNYGYTF
TGTGCCAGCTCACCGGGGCGAAGAAACTATGGCTACACCTTC
>TRBV21-1|NA|NA|TRBJ1-2
CASSKVGRGIGYTF
NA
>TRBV19|NA|NA|TRBJ2-1
CASSIQGTYNEQFF
TGTGCCAGTAGTATACAGGGGACCTACAATGAGCAGTTCTTC
>TRBV6-6|NA|NA|TRBJ2-7
CASSPGPYEQYF
TGTGCCAGCAGCCCCGGACCCTACGAGCAGTACTTC
>TRBV15|NA|TRBD2|TRBJ2-2
CATSIERGRAQNTGELFF
TGTGCCACCAGCATCGAAAGAGGGAGGGCGCAAAACACCGGGGAGCTGTTTTTT
>TRBV5-6|NA|NA|TRBJ2-5
CASSLDQGISETQYF
TGTGCCAGCAGCTTGGATCAGGGGATCTCGGAGACCCAGTACTTC
>TRBV11-3|NA|NA|TRBJ1-6
CASSLEALGIWSPLHF
TGTGCCAGCAGCCTTGAGGCACTAGGTATTTGGTCACCCCTCCACTTT
>TRBV2|NA|NA|TRBJ1-1
CASTGTAINTEAFF
TGTGCCAGCACCGGGACGGCAATTAACACTGAAGCTTTCTTT
>TRBV5-1|NA|NA|TRBJ1-2
CASSTTSGQTFNYGYTF
TGCGCCAGCAGCACGACGTCGGGACAAACCTTTAACTATGGCTACACCTTC
>TRBV6-5|NA|NA|TRBJ2-7
CASSPGGRDEQYF
TGTGCCAGCAGTCCCGGGGGCAGAGACGAGCAGTACTTC
>TRBV5-1|NA|NA|TRBJ2-5
CASSEVGRQETQYF
TGCGCCAGCAGCGAGGTCGGGAGACAAGAGACCCAGTACTTC
>TRBV5-1|few|TRBD1|TRBJ1-1
CASSKTGDVMNTEAFF
TGCGCCAGCAGCAAGACAGGGGACGTAATGAACACTGAAGCTTTCTTT
>TRBV4-2|NA|NA|TRBJ2-3
CASSQEVGGTQYF
TGTGCCAGCAGCCAAGAGGTGGGGGGTACGCAGTATTTT
>TRBV7-8|NA|TRBD1|TRBJ1-2
CASSLGEVGAGGVGYTF
TGTGCCAGCAGCTTAGGGGAAGTTGGCGCAGGGGGCGTCGGCTACACCTTC
>TRBV10-1|NA|NA|TRBJ2-5
CATSPGHGLKETQYF
TGCGCCACCAGCCCGGGACACGGATTAAAAGAGACCCAGTACTTC
>TRBV7-9|NA|NA|TRBJ1-1
CASSLYARGGNEAFF
TGTGCCAGCAGCTTATATGCGCGGGGGGGCAATGAAGCTTTCTTT
>TRBV20-1|NA|NA|TRBJ2-7
CSARGFYEQYF
TGCAGTGCTAGGGGTTTCTACGAGCAGTACTTC
>TRBV4-1|NA|NA|TRBJ2-2
CASSPTFAGELFF
TGCGCCAGCAGCCCGACCTTCGCCGGGGAGCTGTTTTTT